The 21 T cell receptor beta chains below all came from one sample that was sequenced in a study of control samples from healthy donors and cancer patients. Here immunoSEQ multiplex PCR was the method, and the copy in TCRdb shows in-frame clones only, minus some. The sample includes about 120,000 clones, 85% to 90% of them seen just once. Material for sequencing was blood. The source is a man under 40 in good health.

The genes are TRBV2 and TRBJ1-6; D is uncertain. In germline, CDR1 is SNHLY, CDR2 FYNNEI. V lost 5 bases and J lost 5, with 13 bases in between. This CDR3 contains 15 residues. CDR3 nucleotides: TGTGCCAGCAGTTTAGCCGCGGCGAATAATTCACCCCTCCACTTT. Protein sequence: CASSLAAANNSPLHF.

This chain links TRBV7-2 with TRBJ2-7, with TRBD1 matching over 7 bases. The CDR3 is 15 residues long. Germline values: CDR1 SGHTA, CDR2 FQGNSA. V lost 5 bases to trimming and J lost 0 bases; unmatched junction nucleotides: 7. Here the CDR3 reads CASSPSGTVSYEQYF. In nucleotides, the CDR3 is TGTGCCAGCAGCCCTTCCGGGACAGTCTCCTACGAGCAGTACTTC.

The chain recombines TRBV7-2 with TRBJ1-3, with D perhaps matching TRBD1 (6 bases). The CDR3 loop spans 16 amino acids. V was clipped by 1 base and J by 2 bases, with 12 bases between them. Per germline, CDR1 SGHTA and CDR2 FQGNSA. The CDR3 DNA follows: TGTGCCAGCAGCTTAGTAATGGGGGGCACTGGAAACACCATATATTTT. It codes for CASSLVMGGTGNTIYF. The full variable domain, in which reference TRBV7-2 and TRBJ1-3 provide the parts outside the CDR3, is GAGVSQSPSNKVTEKGKDVELRCDPISGHTALYWYRQSLGQGLEFLIYFQGNSAPDKSGLPSDRFSAERTGGSVSTLTIQRTQQEDSAVYLCASSLVMGGTGNTIYFGEGSWLTVV.

The rearrangement links TRBV30 to TRBJ1-4; 8 nucleotides agree with TRBD1. The germline CDR1 and CDR2 sequences are GTSNPN and SVGIG (reference sequence). The CDR3 is made up of 14 amino acids. V lost 3 bases, J lost 7 bases, and 7 bases stayed unmatched. The CDR3 is CAWSTGGVGEKLFF. CDR3 bases: TGTGCCTGGAGCACAGGGGGTGTAGGTGAAAAACTGTTTTTT. Complete variable domain (other parts from reference TRBV30 and TRBJ1-4): SQTIHQWPATLVQPVGSPLSLECTVEGTSNPNLYWYRQAAGRGLQLLFYSVGIGQISSEVPQNLSASRPQDRQFILSSKKLLLSDSGFYLCAWSTGGVGEKLFFGSGTQLSVL.

CDR3 DNA: TGCGCCAGCAAAGAGGGACCTACGAACACTGAAGCTTTCTTT. Translated: CASKEGPTNTEAFF. The gene calls are TRBV10-1 and TRBJ1-1; possibly TRBD1 for D (5 bases). V lost 7 bases and J 1 base, leaving 13 bases between the germline ends. CDR3 length: 14 amino acids. CDR1 WNHNN and CDR2 SYGVQD come from the germline V gene (reference sequence).

The V call is TRBV24-1, the J call TRBJ2-3, with D unresolved. CDR3 size: 12 residues. Germline V gives CDR1 KGHDR, CDR2 SFDVKD. Trimming left V 7 bases short and J 9 bases short, with 13 bases between. CDR3 DNA: TGTGCCACCAGCTCTGCGGCACAAACGCAGTATTTT. This translates into CATSSAAQTQYF.

The chain links TRBV5-1 to TRBJ2-1; a weak D match, TRBD1 (6 bases). CDR3 length equals 13 residues. The germline V gene has CDR1 SGHRS and CDR2 YFSETQ. V gave up 7 bases and J gave up 4 bases, with 12 bases separating them. The CDR3 loop reads CASAGDSYNEQFF. The CDR3, as DNA: TGCGCCAGCGCAGGGGATTCTTACAATGAGCAGTTCTTC.

The V gene is TRBV10-3, the J gene TRBJ1-1; D may be TRBD1 (5 bases). Per germline, CDR1 ENHRY and CDR2 SYGVKD. Trimming removed 11 bases at V and 1 base at J, with 14 bases between. CDR3 length equals 13 residues. The CDR3 region is CAVLDGGNTEAFF. The CDR3, as DNA: TGTGCCGTCTTGGACGGGGGGAACACTGAAGCTTTCTTT.

CDR3 in amino acids: CASSELLAENTGELFF. CDR3 in DNA: TGTGCCAGCAGTGAACTGTTGGCAGAAAACACCGGGGAGCTGTTTTTT. The chain carries TRBV2 and TRBJ2-2; no definite D call. V shed 2 bases and J shed 2 bases, with 12 bases lying between them. The germline CDR1 and CDR2 sequences are SNHLY and FYNNEI. The CDR3 consists of 16 residues.

This clone was seen more than once but under ten times. This chain links TRBV5-1 with TRBJ2-7; TRBD1 agrees at 9 bases. J gave up 4 bases and V 3 bases, and 8 bases lay outside the gene matches. Germline V gene data show CDR1 as SGHRS and CDR2 as YFSETQ. The CDR3 runs 15 residues. The CDR3 loop is CASSYTPGQGYEQYF. CDR3 coding DNA: TGCGCCAGCAGCTATACCCCGGGACAGGGTTACGAGCAGTACTTC.

The chain recombines TRBV30 with TRBJ1-5; TRBD1 agrees at 10 bases. Germline assignment: CDR1 GTSNPN and CDR2 SVGIG (reference sequence). The CDR3 consists of 16 residues. J gave up 6 bases and V 2 bases, and 10 bases lay outside the gene matches. Written as DNA, the CDR3 is TGTGCCTGGAGTCTCCCAGGGACAGGGGAATTTCAGCCCCAGCATTTT. Translating gives CAWSLPGTGEFQPQHF.

V gene TRBV18 combines with J gene TRBJ1-5; D perhaps matches TRBD1 (5 bases). The germline V gene has CDR1 KGHSH and CDR2 LQKENI. The CDR3 is made up of 17 amino acids. V lost 4 bases and J 2 bases, leaving 18 bases between the germline ends. The CDR3 DNA is TGTGCCAGCTCACTGATGACGGGGGAGATGGGCAATCAGCCCCAGCATTTT. This encodes CASSLMTGEMGNQPQHF.

This clone was recorded a few times. The V and J genes are TRBV4-1 and TRBJ1-1, with D hard to call. Trimming shortened V by 2 bases and J by 6 bases, and 10 bases separated the two germline ends. The germline CDR1 and CDR2 sequences are MGHRA and YSYEKL. The CDR3 runs 13 residues. As DNA, the CDR3 is TGCGCCAGCAGCCAACTTAGTCGCGCTGAAGCTTTCTTT. This encodes CASSQLSRAEAFF.

This chain joins TRBV30 and TRBJ1-1; 7 positions match TRBD1. Germline V gives CDR1 GTSNPN, CDR2 SVGIG (reference sequence). The V and J ends lost 3 bases and 4 bases, in that order; junction bases with no gene match: 2. The CDR3 totals 12 residues. CDR3 DNA: TGTGCCTGGAGGGCAGGGGGCACTGAAGCTTTCTTT. As protein: CAWRAGGTEAFF.

This chain joins TRBV29-1 and TRBJ1-5; D not certain. Trimming took 5 bases from V and 6 from J, leaving 17 bases between them. CDR3 length: 14 residues. Germline V gene sequence: CDR1 SQVTM, CDR2 ANQGSEA. The CDR3 coding sequence is TGCAGCGTTTCCCCCTCGTCGGTAGGTCAGCCCCAGCATTTT. Its translation: CSVSPSSVGQPQHF.

Concerning this clone: The identical CDR3 is also encoded by other nucleotide sequences in the sample. The chain employs TRBV10-3 and TRBJ1-1; possibly TRBD1 for D (6 bases). Deletions cut 2 bases from V and 2 bases from J, with 9 bases between. CDR3 size: 14 residues. Germline V gene data show CDR1 as ENHRY and CDR2 as SYGVKD. The DNA for the CDR3 is TGTGCCATCAGTGAGAGGACAGCAAACACTGAAGCTTTCTTT. It specifies CAISERTANTEAFF.

The chain couples TRBV29-1 to TRBJ1-5; TRBD1 might be the D (5 bases). The V and J ends lost 5 bases and 0 bases respectively, with 11 bases between them. The CDR3 extends over 14 amino acids. Germline loops: CDR1 SQVTM, CDR2 ANQGSEA. The CDR3 protein is CSVTTAHSNQPQHF. The CDR3 nucleotides are TGCAGCGTTACGACAGCACATAGCAATCAGCCCCAGCATTTT.

For the CDR3, the DNA is TGTGCCACCAGCAGAGGTGGAACAGACTCCTACGAGCAGTACTTC. It yields the protein CATSRGGTDSYEQYF. The chain is built from TRBV15 and TRBJ2-7; D is uncertain. Trimming shortened V by 1 base and J by 0 bases, and 10 bases separated the two germline ends. Germline CDR1 is LNHNV and CDR2 is YYDKDF (reference sequence). The CDR3 contains 15 residues.

The chain uses TRBV30 and TRBJ2-5, with 7 bases identical to TRBD1. This CDR3 has 15 residues. V dropped 6 bases and J dropped 5; count of bases not matched to a gene: 15. The germline V gene has CDR1 GTSNPN and CDR2 SVGIG (reference sequence). CDR3 in DNA: TGTGCCTGTAACACGGGACAGAGCCTGGGGGAGACCCAGTACTTC. It is translated as CACNTGQSLGETQYF. The full variable domain, rest sourced from reference TRBV30 and TRBJ2-5, is SQTIHQWPATLVQPVGSPLSLECTVEGTSNPNLYWYRQAAGRGLQLLFYSVGIGQISSEVPQNLSASRPQDRQFILSSKKLLLSDSGFYLCACNTGQSLGETQYFGPGTRLLVL.

This chain connects TRBV3-1 (or the pseudogene TRBV3-2) to TRBJ1-5; D remains unclear. The CDR3 is 12 amino acids. V lost 4 bases and J lost 7, with 8 bases in between. CDR1 LGHDT and CDR2 YNNKEL come from the germline V gene (reference sequence). The CDR3 DNA sequence: TGTGCCAGCAGCCTTCGAAGCCAGCCCCAGCATTTT. This sequence encodes CASSLRSQPQHF.

This sequence joins TRBV5-1 and TRBJ2-7; D is uncertain. This CDR3 is built from 16 residues. Germline V gene data show CDR1 as SGHRS and CDR2 as YFSETQ. V was trimmed by 1 base and J by 5 bases, leaving 19 bases between them. The CDR3, as DNA: TGCGCCAGCAGCTTGCAGGTAGGATCCCTGGTTAACGAGCAGTACTTC. It translates to CASSLQVGSLVNEQYF.